The present entry profiles one T cell receptor (beta chain) with its context. Clones were sequenced by immunoSEQ multiplex PCR, and TCRdb holds only the in-frame ones, with some missing. The table includes approximately 400,000 clones, 85% to 95% detected once. Germline-derived CDR1 and CDR2 are SGHVS and FQNEAQ. There are 14 residues in the CDR3. V gave up 5 bases and J gave up 1 base; unmatched junction bases: 2. This sample was taken from a study of shared T cell receptors in the human thymus. This clonotype originated in a human donor. Sequenced input: thymocytes. The chain carries TRBV7-8 and TRBJ1-3; 7 positions match TRBD1. The CDR3 region is CASSAGGSGNTIYF. CDR3 DNA: TGTGCCAGCAGCGCAGGGGGTTCTGGAAACACCATATATTTT.